One and the same sample provided the 7 T cell receptor beta chains below, sequenced in a study of shared clonotypes between healthy human individuals. Assay: immunoSEQ multiplex PCR; the TCRdb copy retains only in-frame clones and omits some. The table shows roughly 640,000 clones, with approximately 74% occurring only once. The sequencing sample was made of memory CD4+ T cells sorted from blood. Subset of the sample: CD45RA-negative fraction. These receptors were obtained from a woman under 40 in good health.

Comments on this clone: Different DNA sequences within this sample yield the same CDR3. This chain uses TRBV25-1 with TRBJ2-3, with a weak D call TRBD2 (5 bases). Trimming pared 4 bases from V and 6 bases from J, leaving 8 bases between. The germline CDR1 and CDR2 sequences are MGHDK and SYGVNS. The CDR3 spans 12 residues. CDR3 loop: CASSARRDTQYF. CDR3 DNA sequence: TGTGCCAGCAGTGCTAGGAGGGATACGCAGTATTTT.

The V and J genes are TRBV19 and TRBJ2-6, with D unresolved. The CDR3 is made up of 14 amino acids. Deletions cut 5 bases from V and 0 bases from J, with 5 bases between. Per the germline V gene, CDR1 is LNHDA and CDR2 is SQIVND (reference sequence). CDR3 nucleotides: TGTGCCAGTAGTTCTCACTCTGGGGCCAACGTCCTGACTTTC. Translation: CASSSHSGANVLTF.

The V and J genes are TRBV7-2 and TRBJ2-1, with D unclear. The germline V gene has CDR1 SGHTA and CDR2 FQGNSA. CDR3 length: 16 residues. Trimming shortened V by 5 bases and J by 0 bases, and 14 bases separated the two germline ends. As DNA, the CDR3 is TGTGCCAGCAGCCTAGAAGGAACCAGCTCCTACAATGAGCAGTTCTTC. Translated, it gives CASSLEGTSSYNEQFF.

The chain has TRBV5-4 and TRBJ1-1; 7 nucleotides line up with TRBD1. Germline CDR1 is SGHNT and CDR2 is YYREEE (reference sequence). Trimming took 4 bases from V and 1 from J; bases not matched to a gene: 7. This CDR3 region has 15 residues. The CDR3 nucleotides are TGTGCCAGCAGCCTAAGGACAGGCGAGAACACTGAAGCTTTCTTT. Translation: CASSLRTGENTEAFF.

The chain has TRBV28 and TRBJ1-4, with D perhaps TRBD1 (5 bases). Germline V lookup: CDR1 MDHEN, CDR2 SYDVKM. The CDR3 runs 16 residues. Trimming shortened V by 5 bases and J by 3 bases, and 16 bases separated the two germline ends. This CDR3 is CASSLQGGLSNEKLFF. CDR3 DNA: TGTGCCAGCAGTCTCCAGGGAGGTCTATCTAATGAAAAACTGTTTTTT.

Comment on this clone: The sample holds other DNA sequences that translate to the same CDR3. CDR3 loop: CASSLGWGGYGYTF. DNA for the CDR3: TGCGCCAGCAGCCTAGGATGGGGTGGCTATGGCTACACCTTC. The gene calls are TRBV5-1 and TRBJ1-2; unclear D gene. With 4 bases removed from V and 4 bases from J, the gap between germline ends came to 14 bases. From germline, CDR1 is SGHRS and CDR2 YFSETQ. This CDR3 is built from 14 residues.

The J gene is TRBJ2-3, the V gene TRBV11-2; 7 bases align to TRBD2. The trim removed 5 bases at V and 2 bases at J, leaving 7 bases unmatched. Germline CDR1 is SGHAT and CDR2 is FQNNGV. This CDR3 is built from 15 residues. The CDR3 reads CASSPRTRATDTQYF. CDR3 sequence (DNA): TGTGCCAGCAGCCCGAGGACTAGAGCCACAGATACGCAGTATTTT. Based on the CDR3 plus reference TRBV11-2 and TRBJ2-3, the full variable domain is EAGVAQSPRYKIIEKRQSVAFWCNPISGHATLYWYQQILGQGPKLLIQFQNNGVVDDSQLPKDRFSAERLKGVDSTLKIQPAKLEDSAVYLCASSPRTRATDTQYFGPGTRLTVL.